This record looks at one TCR beta chain sequence and its context. Its antigen is not known. The sample belongs to a study of cytomegalovirus exposure and HLA in healthy donors. General study results and limits: Using the classifier, cytomegalovirus status was reportedly diagnosed with high specificity and sensitivity. Rare sequences made up most TCRs, while some public TCRs were found in many donors. There were 164 TCR beta chains listed as cytomegalovirus-associated.

Sequencing was performed with immunoSEQ multiplex PCR; in TCRdb, only in-frame clones are kept and a portion is missing. The sample lists fewer than 150,000 clones, 88% occurring once. The CDR3 contains 16 residues. The V gene's germline CDR1 is SGHKS and CDR2 YYEKEE (reference sequence). Between the trimmed V and J ends, which lost 3 bases and 0 bases, there was a span of 16 bases. This chain connects TRBV5-5 to TRBJ2-7, with D tentatively TRBD1 (5 bases). The specimen sequenced was PBMCs. The sequence came from a man between 18 and 35 years old in good health and CMV-seropositive. The CDR3 nucleotides read TGTGCCAGCAGCTCCAGCCAGGGATTCCCCTCCTACGAGCAGTACTTC. Translation: CASSSSQGFPSYEQYF.